This is a list of T cell receptor beta chains from one sample in a study of cytomegalovirus exposure and HLA in healthy donors. Produced via immunoSEQ multiplex PCR; TCRdb's table is partial and in-frame only. Among roughly 120,000 clones, less than 90% were seen once, and the ten largest hold 0.2% to 0.3%. Sequencing was carried out using PBMCs. The receptors originated from a man between 45 and 60 years old in good health and CMV-seronegative. CDR3s include the opening cysteine and the closing phenylalanine or tryptophan. The D gene is left open where the match is weak. Some rows mark clone size as missing; the rest say once, few, many or name a class of expanded clone.

clone size: NA; J gene: TRBJ1-4; D gene: TRBD1; V gene: TRBV11-1; CDR3 protein: CASSADRELDEKLFF; CDR3 DNA: TGTGCCAGCAGCGCCGACAGGGAGCTTGATGAAAAACTGTTTTTT
clone size: few; J gene: TRBJ1-5; D gene: NA; V gene: TRBV6-6; CDR3 protein: CASFSSRVGENQPQHF; CDR3 DNA: TGTGCCAGCTTCTCATCCCGGGTCGGAGAAAATCAGCCCCAGCATTTT
clone size: NA; J gene: TRBJ1-2; D gene: NA; V gene: TRBV5-6; CDR3 protein: CASSLEGGNYGYTF; CDR3 DNA: TGTGCCAGCAGCTTGGAAGGAGGGAACTATGGCTACACCTTC
clone size: NA; J gene: TRBJ2-3; D gene: NA; V gene: TRBV7-9; CDR3 protein: CASSLGLATDTQYF; CDR3 DNA: TGTGCCAGCAGCTTAGGTTTAGCGACAGATACGCAGTATTTT
clone size: NA; J gene: TRBJ1-1; D gene: TRBD1; V gene: TRBV27; CDR3 protein: CASRYRGGTEAFF; CDR3 DNA: TGTGCCAGCAGATACAGGGGCGGCACTGAAGCTTTCTTT
clone size: NA; J gene: TRBJ2-7; D gene: TRBD1; V gene: TRBV29-1; CDR3 protein: CSVGKGQGVGEQYF; CDR3 DNA: TGCAGCGTTGGGAAAGGACAGGGGGTAGGCGAGCAGTACTTC
clone size: NA; J gene: TRBJ2-5; D gene: NA; V gene: TRBV6-5; CDR3 protein: CASIPPGGGGETQYF; CDR3 DNA: TGTGCCAGCATCCCTCCGGGGGGCGGCGGAGAGACCCAGTACTTC
clone size: NA; J gene: TRBJ2-7; D gene: TRBD2; V gene: TRBV7-2; CDR3 protein: CASSSRLAGMHEQYF; CDR3 DNA: TGTGCCAGCAGCTCCCGACTAGCGGGAATGCACGAGCAGTACTTC
clone size: NA; J gene: TRBJ2-7; D gene: NA; V gene: TRBV28; CDR3 protein: CASSASRDTDQEQYF; CDR3 DNA: TGTGCCAGCAGTGCGTCCCGGGACACCGATCAAGAGCAGTACTTC
clone size: NA; J gene: TRBJ1-1; D gene: NA; V gene: TRBV7-9; CDR3 protein: CASSLGLGDAEAFF; CDR3 DNA: TGTGCCAGCAGCTTGGGACTGGGGGACGCTGAAGCTTTCTTT
clone size: once; J gene: TRBJ2-7; D gene: TRBD1; V gene: TRBV29-1; CDR3 protein: CSVEGTGSSYEQYF; CDR3 DNA: TGCAGCGTTGAGGGGACAGGTTCGTCCTACGAGCAGTACTTC
clone size: NA; J gene: TRBJ2-7; D gene: TRBD1; V gene: TRBV6-5; CDR3 protein: CASSTAGTGDHEQYF; CDR3 DNA: TGTGCCAGCAGTACGGCCGGGACAGGGGACCACGAGCAGTACTTC
clone size: NA; J gene: TRBJ2-7; D gene: NA; V gene: TRBV2; CDR3 protein: CASTREKNSYEQYF; CDR3 DNA: TGTGCCAGCACCCGGGAGAAAAACTCCTACGAGCAGTACTTC
clone size: NA; J gene: TRBJ1-2; D gene: NA; V gene: TRBV6-6; CDR3 protein: CASSYSLYGYTF; CDR3 DNA: TGTGCCAGCAGTTATTCTCTCTATGGCTACACCTTC
clone size: NA; J gene: TRBJ2-7; D gene: TRBD2; V gene: TRBV6-1; CDR3 protein: CASNLAGGYEQYF; CDR3 DNA: TGTGCCAGCAACCTAGCGGGGGGTTACGAGCAGTACTTC
clone size: NA; J gene: TRBJ1-6; D gene: NA; V gene: TRBV9; CDR3 protein: CASSEGLTPLHF; CDR3 DNA: TGTGCCAGCAGCGAGGGACTGACACCCCTCCACTTT
clone size: NA; J gene: TRBJ2-5; D gene: TRBD1; V gene: TRBV13; CDR3 protein: CASSYRGQDIQETQYF; CDR3 DNA: TGTGCCAGCAGTTACCGGGGACAGGATATCCAAGAGACCCAGTACTTC
clone size: NA; J gene: TRBJ2-5; D gene: NA; V gene: TRBV11-3; CDR3 protein: CASTISGQLETQYF; CDR3 DNA: TGTGCCAGCACCATAAGTGGGCAGCTGGAGACCCAGTACTTC
clone size: NA; J gene: TRBJ2-7; D gene: TRBD2; V gene: TRBV5-4; CDR3 protein: CASSAGLERYYEYF; CDR3 DNA: TGTGCCAGCAGCGCCGGACTAGAAAGATATTATGAGTACTTC
clone size: NA; J gene: TRBJ1-2; D gene: NA; V gene: TRBV27; CDR3 protein: CASSLVGGFYGYTF; CDR3 DNA: TGTGCCAGCAGTTTAGTTGGGGGCTTCTATGGCTACACCTTC
clone size: NA; J gene: TRBJ2-1; D gene: TRBD1; V gene: TRBV16; CDR3 protein: CASSRSGTGYNEQFF; CDR3 DNA: TGTGCCAGCAGCCGCTCCGGGACAGGATACAATGAGCAGTTCTTC
clone size: NA; J gene: TRBJ1-1; D gene: NA; V gene: TRBV7-2; CDR3 protein: CASSSLVWTEAFF; CDR3 DNA: TGTGCCAGCAGCTCGTTAGTTTGGACTGAAGCTTTCTTT
clone size: NA; J gene: TRBJ1-4; D gene: TRBD1; V gene: TRBV5-4; CDR3 protein: CASSSGQGQGKLFF; CDR3 DNA: TGTGCCAGCAGCTCAGGACAGGGGCAGGGAAAACTGTTTTTT
clone size: few; J gene: TRBJ1-1; D gene: NA; V gene: TRBV6-1; CDR3 protein: CASNRGLMNTEAFF; CDR3 DNA: TGTGCCAGCAATAGGGGACTCATGAACACTGAAGCTTTCTTT
clone size: NA; J gene: TRBJ2-2; D gene: NA; V gene: TRBV27; CDR3 protein: CASSWGETGELFF; CDR3 DNA: TGTGCCAGCAGTTGGGGGGAAACCGGGGAGCTGTTTTTT
clone size: NA; J gene: TRBJ2-7; D gene: TRBD2; V gene: TRBV5-5; CDR3 protein: CASSPGLVVNEQYF; CDR3 DNA: TGTGCCAGCAGCCCGGGACTAGTAGTTAACGAGCAGTACTTC
clone size: NA; J gene: TRBJ2-5; D gene: NA; V gene: TRBV7-2; CDR3 protein: CASSLDLARQETQYF; CDR3 DNA: TGTGCCAGCAGCTTAGATCTAGCTCGTCAAGAGACCCAGTACTTC
clone size: few; J gene: TRBJ1-5; D gene: NA; V gene: TRBV29-1; CDR3 protein: CSGKQGDQPQHF; CDR3 DNA: TGCAGCGGGAAGCAGGGCGATCAGCCCCAGCATTTT
clone size: once; J gene: TRBJ2-7; D gene: NA; V gene: TRBV27; CDR3 protein: CASSSPGMEEQYF; CDR3 DNA: TGTGCCAGCAGTTCTCCAGGGATGGAGGAGCAGTACTTC
clone size: NA; J gene: TRBJ2-1; D gene: NA; V gene: TRBV29-1; CDR3 protein: CSVGVVELQFF; CDR3 DNA: TGCAGCGTTGGAGTCGTGGAGCTGCAGTTCTTC